The 32 T cell receptor beta chains given below trace back to one sample, sequenced in a study of T cells after yellow fever vaccination. TCRdb re-called the 5' RACE reads through MiXCR, storing one row per CDR3 protein. In the table there are around 300,000 distinct CDR3 sequences, roughly 3.9% of which are singletons. The sequenced sample was PBMCs, obtained 5 days after the yellow fever booster vaccination. Receptor source: a man between 18 and 35 years old who received the YFV17D yellow fever vaccine.

This clonotype was recorded a few times. The chain couples TRBV6-1 to TRBJ2-3; TRBD2 agrees at 10 bases. Germline values: CDR1 MNHNS, CDR2 SASEGT. V lost 2 bases, J lost 5 bases, and 10 bases stayed unmatched. This CDR3 has 17 amino acids. The CDR3 DNA reads TGTGCCAGCAGTGAACTCCTGAGCGGGGGGGCAGTAGATACGCAGTATTTT. Its translation is CASSELLSGGAVDTQYF.

The chain combines TRBV5-1 with TRBJ1-3, with D unresolved. V lost 0 bases and J lost 0, with 4 bases in between. From germline, CDR1 is SGHRS and CDR2 YFSETQ. The CDR3 covers 14 residues. Here the CDR3 DNA reads TGCGCCAGCAGCTTGGCCTACTCTGGAAACACCATATATTTT. It is translated as CASSLAYSGNTIYF.

In this sample, this clonotype turned up many times. This chain uses TRBV6-2 or TRBV6-3 with TRBJ2-1, with 7 bases matching TRBD2. Trimming at V came to 7 bases and at J to 10 bases, leaving 10 bases not matched to a gene. CDR3 size: 13 residues. CDR1 is MNHEY, CDR2 SVGEGT, per germline. CDR3 nucleotides: TGTGCCAGCACCCTTACCGCGGGGGACGAGCAGTTCTTC. Translation gives CASTLTAGDEQFF.

This clonotype was seen at least ten times. This chain uses TRBV21-1 with TRBJ1-1; TRBD1 was called by the table and not checked on the DNA. TRBV21-1 is listed as a pseudogene. This CDR3 comprises 20 residues. CDR3 loop: CASSKYPDGWAEGLNTEAFF. The CDR3 DNA sequence: TGTGCCAGCAGCAAATATCCCGACGGTTGGGCCGAGGGGCTGAACACTGAAGCTTTCTTT.

This clonotype was counted only a few times. The V gene is TRBV7-9, the J gene TRBJ2-3; 7 bases agree with TRBD2. In germline, CDR1 is SEHNR, CDR2 FQNEAQ (reference sequence). This CDR3 is 16 amino acids long. V lost 1 base to trimming and J lost 2 bases; unmatched junction nucleotides: 6. CDR3 protein: CASSLDGAGITDTQYF. In DNA, the CDR3 is TGTGCCAGCAGCTTAGACGGAGCGGGGATCACAGATACGCAGTATTTT.

The rearrangement joins TRBV7-2 to TRBJ2-3, with TRBD2 as a possible D gene (6 bases). V gave up 5 bases and J gave up 3 bases, with 18 bases separating them. Germline CDR1 and CDR2: SGHTA and FQGNSA. The CDR3 is 16 residues long. In DNA form, the CDR3 reads TGTGCCAGCAGCCAGACCGGGACTGCGGGGACAGATACGCAGTATTTT. Residues: CASSQTGTAGTDTQYF.

The chain employs TRBV7-9 and TRBJ1-4; no definite D call. The germline gives CDR1 SEHNR, CDR2 FQNEAQ (reference sequence). V was pared by 6 bases and J by 0 bases, with 5 bases between. The CDR3 sequence is 13 residues long. CDR3 sequence: CASRETTNEKLFF. DNA of the CDR3: TGTGCCAGCAGGGAAACAACTAATGAAAAACTGTTTTTT.

The chain employs TRBV20-1 and TRBJ2-3; no clear D. Germline lookup yields CDR1 DFQATT and CDR2 SNEGSKA (reference sequence). V gave up 2 bases and J gave up 0 bases, with 15 bases separating them. This CDR3 has 16 residues. The CDR3 reads CSARPLLAGSTDTQYF. CDR3 DNA: TGCAGTGCTAGACCCCTCTTGGCTGGAAGCACAGATACGCAGTATTTT.

V usage is TRBV27 and J usage is TRBJ2-5; tentative D call: TRBD2 (6 bases). Germline loops: CDR1 MNHEY, CDR2 SMNVEV (reference sequence). The CDR3 contains 14 residues. The V and J ends lost 3 bases and 5 bases respectively, with 13 bases between them. In DNA form, the CDR3 reads TGTGCCAGCAGTTTTCGGGGGTCCTGGGAGACCCAGTACTTC. Translating it yields CASSFRGSWETQYF.

Notes on this clonotype: This is likely a read error, given that the CDR3 carries no conserved phenylalanine or tryptophan at its end. The CDR3 sequence is CASSYSRQSANTIYI. CDR3 DNA sequence: TGTGCCAGCAGTTACTCGAGACAGTCCGCCAACACCATATATATT. This chain joins TRBV6-6 and TRBJ1-3; D is possibly TRBD1 (5 bases). The germline V and J ends were trimmed by 0 bases and 7 bases, with 13 bases remaining between them. CDR1 MNHNY and CDR2 SVGAGI come from the germline V gene (reference sequence). The CDR3 loop spans 15 amino acids.

This clonotype was found a few times. This chain connects TRBV28 to TRBJ2-7, with TRBD1 matching 8 bases. Germline V gene data show CDR1 as MDHEN and CDR2 as SYDVKM. The length of the CDR3 is 13 residues. CDR3 in DNA: TGTGCCAGCAGTACCGGGACAGGTGCCATTCGGGACGTC. Residues: CASSTGTGAIRDV.

This chain uses TRBV5-1 with TRBJ2-3, with TRBD2 matching 9 bases. With V trimmed by 0 bases and J by 2 bases, 7 bases remained unmatched. The germline V gene encodes CDR1 SGHRS and CDR2 YFSETQ. CDR3 length equals 17 residues. The CDR3 spells CASSLALVAGVTDTQYF. DNA of the CDR3: TGCGCCAGCAGCTTGGCCTTAGTAGCGGGAGTCACAGATACGCAGTATTTT.

This clonotype occurred many times. The chain is built from TRBV7-2 and TRBJ1-1, with D possibly matching TRBD1 (5 bases). Germline CDR1 SGHTA, CDR2 FQGNSA. Trimming removed 6 bases at V and 3 bases at J, with 14 bases between. This CDR3 contains 14 residues. This CDR3 is CASRWGSFDTEAFF. DNA of the CDR3: TGTGCCAGCAGATGGGGGTCTTTTGACACTGAAGCTTTCTTT.

This clonotype was seen repeatedly, ten times or more. V usage is TRBV4-1 and J usage is TRBJ2-3, with D unclear. Germline assignment: CDR1 MGHRA and CDR2 YSYEKL. Trimming took 0 bases from V and 5 from J, leaving 6 bases between them. The CDR3 length is 13 residues. The CDR3 DNA follows: TGCGCCAGCAGCCAAGATTGGGGAGATACGCAGTATTTT. It encodes CASSQDWGDTQYF.

The table lists this clonotype with many counts. The chain has TRBV6-6 and TRBJ1-1; 11 nucleotides match TRBD1. CDR3 length: 17 amino acids. The V gene end was trimmed by 6 bases and the J gene end by 5 bases; junction bases not matched to a gene: 14. Germline CDR1 MNHNY, CDR2 SVGAGI (reference sequence). The chain's CDR3 is CASSPGGTGGSFTEAFF. The CDR3 DNA reads as TGTGCCAGCAGCCCCGGGGGGACAGGGGGTAGTTTTACTGAAGCTTTCTTT.

This clonotype showed up many times. This sequence joins TRBV15 and TRBJ1-5, with TRBD1 as a possible D gene (5 bases). Germline CDR1 LNHNV, CDR2 YYDKDF (reference sequence). CDR3 length equals 15 residues. The V end lost 0 bases, the J end lost 3 bases, and 9 bases lay between the germline ends. CDR3 sequence reads: CATSREGTDNQPQHF. CDR3 coding DNA: TGTGCCACCAGCAGAGAAGGGACGGACAATCAGCCCCAGCATTTT.

The table lists this clonotype with a few counts. This chain connects TRBV7-2 to TRBJ2-5; unclear D gene. The CDR3 is made up of 12 amino acids. The germline gives CDR1 SGHTA, CDR2 FQGNSA. With 7 bases removed from V and 8 bases from J, the gap between germline ends came to 14 bases. CDR3 nucleotides: TGTGCCAGCACCGGGCAGCCCGGAACCCAGTACTTC. Amino acid sequence: CASTGQPGTQYF.

This clonotype was seen repeatedly, ten times or more. The chain uses TRBV5-1 and TRBJ2-7; D tentatively reads TRBD1 or TRBD2 (5 bases each). Trimming shortened V by 1 base and J by 2 bases, and 10 bases separated the two germline ends. Germline V gene lookup returns CDR1 SGHRS and CDR2 YFSETQ. This CDR3 comprises 14 residues. The CDR3 sequence: CASSLYGGTYEQYF. CDR3 bases: TGCGCCAGCAGCTTGTATGGGGGTACCTACGAGCAGTACTTC.

This clonotype was observed a few times. The gene calls are TRBV27 and TRBJ1-5; D ambiguous. Germline V gives CDR1 MNHEY, CDR2 SMNVEV (reference sequence). Deletions cut 5 bases from V and 2 bases from J, with 10 bases between. The CDR3 runs 14 residues. The CDR3 is CASSSAQGNQPQHF. CDR3 DNA: TGTGCCAGCAGTAGCGCCCAGGGCAATCAGCCCCAGCATTTT.

This clonotype was seen many times. The rearrangement links TRBV6-2 or TRBV6-3 to TRBJ1-5; D perhaps matches TRBD1 (6 bases). CDR3 size: 16 residues. V was cut by 0 bases and J by 0 bases, with 9 bases left in between. Germline V gene lookup returns CDR1 MNHEY and CDR2 SVGEGT. CDR3 sequence (DNA): TGTGCCAGCAGTTACTCTACAGGGTCTAGCAATCAGCCCCAGCATTTT. Residues: CASSYSTGSSNQPQHF.

This clonotype was recorded many times. The V gene is TRBV7-2, the J gene TRBJ1-1; 9 bases match TRBD1. This CDR3 region has 15 residues. Germline CDR1 SGHTA, CDR2 FQGNSA. The ends lost 5 bases at V and 1 base at J; junction bases unmatched: 5. The DNA for the CDR3 is TGTGCCAGCAGCAGCCGACAGGGGGGGAACACTGAAGCTTTCTTT. It yields the protein CASSSRQGGNTEAFF. Based on the CDR3 plus reference TRBV7-2 and TRBJ1-1, the full variable domain is GAGVSQSPSNKVTEKGKDVELRCDPISGHTALYWYRQSLGQGLEFLIYFQGNSAPDKSGLPSDRFSAERTGGSVSTLTIQRTQQEDSAVYLCASSSRQGGNTEAFFGQGTRLTVV.

This clonotype has just a few counts. The gene calls are TRBV7-8 and TRBJ1-1, with D hard to call. CDR3 length: 16 residues. CDR1 is SGHVS, CDR2 FQNEAQ, per germline. V dropped 1 base and J dropped 0 bases, with 12 bases sitting between them. For the CDR3, the DNA is TGTGCCAGCAGCTTAGGGGCAGACCTAATGAACACTGAAGCTTTCTTT. Translated: CASSLGADLMNTEAFF.

The chain recombines TRBV2 with TRBJ2-5; D gene unclear. The CDR3 extends over 13 amino acids. Germline lookup yields CDR1 SNHLY and CDR2 FYNNEI. Trimming took off 7 bases at V and 3 bases at J, with 12 bases between the two ends. Here the CDR3 reads CASKRYDEETQYF. CDR3 DNA: TGTGCCAGCAAACGTTATGATGAAGAGACCCAGTACTTC.

The chain carries TRBV3-1 and TRBJ1-5; unclear D gene. V dropped 2 bases and J dropped 5 bases, with 4 bases sitting between them. Per the germline V gene, CDR1 is LGHDT and CDR2 is YNNKEL (reference sequence). This CDR3 is built from 12 residues. The DNA of the CDR3 is TGTGCCAGCAGCCAATTGGATCAGCCCCAGCATTTT. Translated, it gives CASSQLDQPQHF.

This clonotype was detected only a few times. V gene TRBV20-1 combines with J gene TRBJ2-7; unclear D gene. The germline V gene has CDR1 DFQATT and CDR2 SNEGSKA (reference sequence). The V end lost 5 bases, the J end lost 0 bases, and 14 bases lay between the germline ends. CDR3 length: 14 amino acids. The CDR3 region has the DNA TGCAGTGCTTCTCGACACCCTAGCTCCTACGAGCAGTACTTC. Translated, it gives CSASRHPSSYEQYF.

The rearrangement links TRBV29-1 to TRBJ2-6, with D unclear. The CDR3 sequence is 12 residues long. Germline assignment: CDR1 SQVTM and CDR2 ANQGSEA. Trimming removed 6 bases from V and 2 bases from J, with 5 bases in between. The CDR3 coding sequence is TGCAGCGTGAATACTGGGGCCAACGTCCTGACTTTC. Translating it yields CSVNTGANVLTF.

This chain links TRBV7-9 with TRBJ2-7, with 8 bases fitting TRBD1. The CDR3 consists of 13 residues. Germline CDR1 SEHNR, CDR2 FQNEAQ (reference sequence). The junction had 9 bases not matched to a gene; V was cut back by 5 bases and J by 9 bases. CDR3 sequence: CASSKDRGLGQYV. The CDR3 DNA sequence: TGTGCCAGCAGCAAAGACAGGGGTTTGGGGCAGTACGTC.

This clonotype was recorded many times. This chain connects TRBV3-1 to TRBJ1-1; D is perhaps TRBD1 (5 bases). Germline CDR1 is LGHDT and CDR2 is YNNKEL (reference sequence). Deletions cut 0 bases from V and 0 bases from J, with 14 bases between. The CDR3 extends over 17 amino acids. The CDR3: CASSQDRRQIMNTEAFF. CDR3 in DNA: TGTGCCAGCAGCCAAGACCGCCGACAGATCATGAACACTGAAGCTTTCTTT. The full variable domain, rest sourced from reference TRBV3-1 and TRBJ1-1, is DTAVSQTPKYLVTQMGNDKSIKCEQNLGHDTMYWYKQDSKKFLKIMFSYNNKELIINETVPNRFSPKSPDKAHLNLHINSLELGDSAVYFCASSQDRRQIMNTEAFFGQGTRLTVV.

In its sample, this clonotype was seen many times. The chain uses TRBV4-2 and TRBJ1-2; D ambiguous. Trimming cost V 0 bases and J 2 bases, with 7 bases left between them. CDR3 size: 14 residues. From germline, CDR1 is LGHNA and CDR2 YNFKEQ. The CDR3 sequence is CASSQDSSNYGYTF. The DNA for the CDR3 is TGTGCCAGCAGCCAAGACAGTTCCAACTATGGCTACACCTTC.

This chain links TRBV3-1 with TRBJ2-5; no clear D. Germline CDR1 and CDR2: LGHDT and YNNKEL (reference sequence). Trimming removed 4 bases from V and 4 bases from J, with 13 bases in between. The CDR3 has 14 residues. This chain's CDR3 is CASSPGRPGETQYF. As DNA, the CDR3 is TGTGCCAGCAGCCCGGGTCGTCCCGGAGAGACCCAGTACTTC.

The J gene is TRBJ2-4, the V gene TRBV20-1; 8 bases map to TRBD1. The CDR3 has 13 amino acids. CDR1 DFQATT and CDR2 SNEGSKA come from the germline V gene (reference sequence). The V segment lost 5 bases and the J segment 6 bases; nucleotides outside the gene matches: 6. CDR3 nucleotides: TGCAGTGCTCCCCGGACAGGGTTAAACATTCAGTACTTC. This translates into CSAPRTGLNIQYF.

This clonotype turned up a few times. The V and J genes are TRBV29-1 and TRBJ2-5, with a weak D call TRBD2 (5 bases). This CDR3 has 13 residues. V was clipped by 3 bases and J by 7 bases, with 15 bases between them. Germline values: CDR1 SQVTM, CDR2 ANQGSEA. CDR3 nucleotide sequence: TGCAGCGTTGACGTCTTAACCGGAGGGACCCAGTACTTC. Translated, it gives CSVDVLTGGTQYF.